This is a list of T cell receptor beta chains from one sample in a study of blood T cell repertoires in COVID-19. TCRdb's table, derived via immunoSEQ multiplex PCR, lists solely in-frame clones and lacks some. The table records under 55,000 clones, roughly 84% of them present only once. Specimen: peripheral blood. The receptors here all came from a man aged 50 to 59 with acute or convalescent COVID-19. CDR3s include the opening cysteine and the closing phenylalanine or tryptophan. The order of the fields is D gene, J gene, V gene, clone size, CDR3 DNA, CDR3 protein. The D gene is left open where the match is weak. The listing skips clone size in some rows; elsewhere it reads once, few, many or a size class.

D: TRBD2; J: TRBJ2-3; V: TRBV27; size: .; DNA: TGTGCCAGCAGTTTAATGGCGGGAGTGGTAGATACGCAGTATTTT; CDR3: CASSLMAGVVDTQYF
D: TRBD1; J: TRBJ1-5; V: TRBV15; size: .; DNA: TGTGCCACCAGCAGAGATCCAGGGGGCGGTCAGCCCCAGCATTTT; CDR3: CATSRDPGGGQPQHF
D: TRBD2; J: TRBJ2-1; V: TRBV29-1; size: .; DNA: TGCAGCGTTGTGGGGGGGGGCTCCTACAATGAGCAGTTCTTC; CDR3: CSVVGGGSYNEQFF
D: TRBD2; J: TRBJ2-7; V: TRBV7-6; size: .; DNA: TGTGCCAGCAGCCCTAGTGAGTTGCGGGAGGGCCTTGGCGAGCAGTACTTC; CDR3: CASSPSELREGLGEQYF
D: TRBD1; J: TRBJ1-5; V: TRBV2; size: .; DNA: TGTGCCAGCAGCGAGGGACAGGGCCGGCAGCCCCAGCATTTT; CDR3: CASSEGQGRQPQHF
D: TRBD2; J: TRBJ2-7; V: TRBV3-1/TRBV3-2; size: .; DNA: TGTGCCAGCAGCCCACTTGTGGGAGGGGCGCGGGAGCAGTACTTC; CDR3: CASSPLVGGAREQYF
D: TRBD1; J: TRBJ1-2; V: TRBV4-1; size: .; DNA: TGCGCCAGCAGCCCAAGTAACAGGGGCTATGGCTACACCTTC; CDR3: CASSPSNRGYGYTF
D: .; J: TRBJ1-1; V: TRBV19; size: .; DNA: TGTGCCAGTAGCCAGGTTAGGAACACTGAAGCTTTCTTT; CDR3: CASSQVRNTEAFF
D: .; J: TRBJ2-2; V: TRBV6-5; size: .; DNA: TGTGCCAGCAGGGAGCCACAGGGTCTCGGGGAGCTGTTTTTT; CDR3: CASREPQGLGELFF
D: .; J: TRBJ2-1; V: TRBV6-6; size: .; DNA: TGTGCCAGCAGTCCTACCTACAATGAGCAGTTCTTC; CDR3: CASSPTYNEQFF
D: .; J: TRBJ2-5; V: TRBV6-5; size: .; DNA: TGTGCCAGCAGTTACTTTGGCGGGCAAGAGACCCAGTACTTC; CDR3: CASSYFGGQETQYF
D: .; J: TRBJ2-7; V: TRBV18; size: .; DNA: TGTGCCAGCTCACCCAAGGACTTCCCCTACGAGCAGTACTTC; CDR3: CASSPKDFPYEQYF
D: TRBD2; J: TRBJ2-5; V: TRBV13; size: .; DNA: TGTGCCAGCAGCTTAGGACTAGCGAAAGAGACCCAGTACTTC; CDR3: CASSLGLAKETQYF
D: .; J: TRBJ1-5; V: TRBV2; size: .; DNA: TGTGCCAGCAGTGAAGGGCAGTCCTTTAGCAATCAGCCCCAGCATTTT; CDR3: CASSEGQSFSNQPQHF
D: .; J: TRBJ2-3; V: TRBV11-3; size: .; DNA: TGTGCCAGCAGCCTCGGACAGGGAGGGGATACGCAGTATTTT; CDR3: CASSLGQGGDTQYF
D: TRBD1; J: TRBJ2-7; V: TRBV30; size: few; DNA: TGTGCCTGGGAGCCGGGACAGCACTCCTACGAGCAGTACTTC; CDR3: CAWEPGQHSYEQYF
D: TRBD1; J: TRBJ1-5; V: TRBV19; size: .; DNA: TGTGCCAGTACCTTAGGACAGGGGGCTGATCAGCCCCAGCATTTT; CDR3: CASTLGQGADQPQHF
D: .; J: TRBJ2-7; V: TRBV11-2; size: .; DNA: TGTGCCAGCAGCTCCGGGTGGTACGAGCAGTACTTC; CDR3: CASSSGWYEQYF
D: TRBD2; J: TRBJ2-5; V: TRBV14; size: .; DNA: TGTGCCAGCCGACTAGCGGGTCGTGAGACCCAGTACTTC; CDR3: CASRLAGRETQYF
D: TRBD2; J: TRBJ2-7; V: TRBV10-3; size: .; DNA: TGTGCCATCAGTGAGGGTGTTAGCGGGAGTGACGAGCAGTACTTC; CDR3: CAISEGVSGSDEQYF
D: .; J: TRBJ1-5; V: TRBV6-5; size: .; DNA: TGTGCCAGCGATACAGGGAACAATCAGCCCCAGCATTTT; CDR3: CASDTGNNQPQHF
D: .; J: TRBJ2-6; V: TRBV28; size: .; DNA: TGTGCCAGCAGACCAACTCTAGCAGCTGAAAACTCTGGGGCCAACGTCCTGACTTTC; CDR3: CASRPTLAAENSGANVLTF
D: .; J: TRBJ1-5; V: TRBV10-1; size: .; DNA: TGCGCCAGCAGTGGGATGGAGGATCAGCCCCAGCATTTT; CDR3: CASSGMEDQPQHF
D: .; J: TRBJ2-2; V: TRBV29-1; size: once; DNA: TGCAGCGCCCCGAGAGACACCGGGGAGCTGTTTTTT; CDR3: CSAPRDTGELFF
D: .; J: TRBJ1-1; V: TRBV19; size: .; DNA: TGTGCCAGTAGCCTTAGTACTGAAGCTTTCTTT; CDR3: CASSLSTEAFF
D: .; J: TRBJ2-1; V: TRBV19; size: .; DNA: TGTGCCAGTAGTATGGGTGGGAGGCCCAGTAATGAGCAGTTCTTC; CDR3: CASSMGGRPSNEQFF
D: TRBD1; J: TRBJ1-2; V: TRBV20-1; size: few; DNA: TGCAGTGCTAGTGGACAGGGGGCTAATGGCTACACCTTC; CDR3: CSASGQGANGYTF
D: .; J: TRBJ2-3; V: TRBV2; size: once; DNA: TGTGCCAGCAGCGCCCAGACTAGGACTTTTACAGATACGCAGTATTTT; CDR3: CASSAQTRTFTDTQYF
D: .; J: TRBJ2-7; V: TRBV21-1; size: .; DNA: TGTGCCAGCAGCACCCCTAGCGTTGGAGGGACCTACGAGCAGTACTTC; CDR3: CASSTPSVGGTYEQYF
D: TRBD2; J: TRBJ2-7; V: TRBV3-1/TRBV3-2; size: .; DNA: TGTGCCAGCAGCCCGGGGACTAACCCCTCCTACGAGCAGTACTTC; CDR3: CASSPGTNPSYEQYF
D: .; J: TRBJ1-3; V: TRBV29-1; size: few; DNA: TGCAGCGTTGTCGGGGGTATAACTGGAAACACCATATATTTT; CDR3: CSVVGGITGNTIYF
D: .; J: TRBJ2-7; V: TRBV7-9; size: once; DNA: TGTGCCAGCAGCGAAAGGGGGGGGCCTCAGTACGAGCAGTACTTC; CDR3: CASSERGGPQYEQYF